The rows below give T cell receptor beta chains drawn from one sample of a study of response to subunit inactivated influenza vaccine. TCRdb recomputed calls from the RT-PCR reads with MiXCR, one row per CDR3 protein. Of hundreds of thousands of distinct CDR3 sequences in the sample, approximately 10% were seen once. These records were also assigned to another study, of T cells expressing NK-cell markers.

This material consisted of PBMCs from blood, taken on the day of vaccination. All receptors derive from a man aged 50 or older who received an inactivated influenza vaccine. CDR3s include the opening cysteine and the closing phenylalanine or tryptophan. A D gene is named only where the DNA matches it firmly. Rows give clone size only sometimes, using once, few, many, or a class for an expanded clone.

TGTGCCAGCAGCTCCCAGGGATCTCTCTACGAGCAGTACTTC	CASSSQGSLYEQYF	TRBV11-2	TRBJ2-7	.	many
TGTGCCAGCAGCTTACCGGGACTAGCGCGCGGGGAGCTGTTTTTT	CASSLPGLARGELFF	TRBV7-9	TRBJ2-2	TRBD2	.
TGCGCCAGCAACCTCGGGGTAGCCTCCTACAATGAGCAGTTCTTC	CASNLGVASYNEQFF	TRBV4-1	TRBJ2-1	.	.
TGTGCCAGCAGCCCACTGGCACCGCTGGGTACAGATACGCAGTATTTT	CASSPLAPLGTDTQYF	TRBV7-9	TRBJ2-3	.	many
TGTGCCAGCAGTGGGACAGGGCTATGGGGGGGACTGTTTTTT	CASSGTGLWGGLFF	TRBV12-3/TRBV12-4	TRBJ1-4	TRBD1	.
TGTGCCAGCAGCTTATTCGAAGCCGGGGAGCTGTTTTTT	CASSLFEAGELFF	TRBV7-9	TRBJ2-2	.	few
TGTGCCAGCAGTCCAGAGACGAGTGGGACCCAGTACTTC	CASSPETSGTQYF	TRBV6-4	TRBJ2-5	.	few
TGTGCCAGCAGTCTTAGCGGGAGCGGGCCCTACGAGCAGTACTTC	CASSLSGSGPYEQYF	TRBV28	TRBJ2-7	TRBD2	many
TGTGCCAGCAGTTACTCGGCCGAAGCTTTCTTT	CASSYSAEAFF	TRBV6-6	TRBJ1-1	.	few
TGTGCCAGCAGTTACACGGACCCGGGACAGTCCGAAGAGCAGTACTTC	CASSYTDPGQSEEQYF	TRBV6-5	TRBJ2-7	TRBD1	many
TGTGCCACCAGCAGAGATCAGGGTTCGAACACCGGGGAGCTGTTTTTT	CATSRDQGSNTGELFF	TRBV15	TRBJ2-2	.	.
TGCAGCGTTGAGTGGCGGGAGCGGGTGGATGAGCAGTTCTTC	CSVEWRERVDEQFF	TRBV29-1	TRBJ2-1	TRBD2	many
TGCGCCAGCAGCTACCAGACAGTACAAGAGACCCAGTACTTC	CASSYQTVQETQYF	TRBV5-1	TRBJ2-5	.	.
TGTGCCAGCAGCCCGACTAGCGGGAAATTCTACGAGCAGTACTTC	CASSPTSGKFYEQYF	TRBV12-3/TRBV12-4	TRBJ2-7	TRBD2	many
TGTGCCAGCAGCCCGAACGGGGTTGGGGAGCAGTACTTC	CASSPNGVGEQYF	TRBV14	TRBJ2-7	.	many
TGTGCCAGCAGCCCTGGGGCGGCGGGGGCCGTAGATACGCAGTATTTT	CASSPGAAGAVDTQYF	TRBV7-2	TRBJ2-3	.	.
TGTGCCAGCAGTGTCGGACAGGAAAAAGCCAATGAGCAGTTCTTC	CASSVGQEKANEQFF	TRBV12-3/TRBV12-4	TRBJ2-1	TRBD1	.
TGTGCCAGCAGCCTAAGGGACAGCAGCTCCTACAATGAGCAGTTCTTC	CASSLRDSSSYNEQFF	TRBV5-6	TRBJ2-1	TRBD1	.
TGTGCCAGCAGCTCGTACAGGGGAAACGAGCAGTACTTC	CASSSYRGNEQYF	TRBV7-9	TRBJ2-7	TRBD1	.
TGCAGTGCTAGGGGGGACAGGGGGGGTTATGGCTACACCTTC	CSARGDRGGYGYTF	TRBV20-1	TRBJ1-2	TRBD1	.
TGTGCCAGCAGTTCCTTCCGACTAGCGGGAGGTAACACCGGGGAGCTGTTTTTT	CASSSFRLAGGNTGELFF	TRBV6-2/TRBV6-3	TRBJ2-2	TRBD2	many
TGTGCCATCATGCGTGCTGGGGCCAACGTCCTGACTTTC	CAIMRAGANVLTF	TRBV10-3	TRBJ2-6	.	.
TGTGCCAGCAGTTACTCGGGACATAGCAATCAGCCCCAGCATTTT	CASSYSGHSNQPQHF	TRBV6-2/TRBV6-3	TRBJ1-5	.	many
TGTGCCAGCAGCCCTACTGGGGGTTCCCAAGAGACCCAGTACTTC	CASSPTGGSQETQYF	TRBV12-3/TRBV12-4	TRBJ2-5	.	.
TGTGCCAGCAGCGTAGGCTCCGGAACCTACCAAGAGACCCAGTACTTC	CASSVGSGTYQETQYF	TRBV9	TRBJ2-5	.	.
TGTGCCAGCAGCTACGGGACTCCCGAGACCCAGTACTTC	CASSYGTPETQYF	TRBV7-8	TRBJ2-5	.	.
TGTGCCAGCAGTCCCCTGTTGGCAACCGGGGAGCTGTTTTTT	CASSPLLATGELFF	TRBV28	TRBJ2-2	.	many
TGTGCCACGAATACGGGACTCCATAGTACTAGCACAGATACGCAGTATTTT	CATNTGLHSTSTDTQYF	TRBV6-2/TRBV6-3	TRBJ2-3	.	.
TGTGCCAGCAGCTTAGCGGTCGGGGGGGACGTGAATACGCAGTATTTT	CASSLAVGGDVNTQYF	TRBV7-9	TRBJ2-3	TRBD2	.
TGTGCCAGCAGTTACGGGATCGGGACAGGGGCGTACAATGAGCAGTTCTTC	CASSYGIGTGAYNEQFF	TRBV6-2/TRBV6-3	TRBJ2-1	TRBD1	.
TGTGCCAGCAGTTTAGGAAAGGGTTGGACCACTGAAGCTTTCTTT	CASSLGKGWTTEAFF	TRBV12-3/TRBV12-4	TRBJ1-1	.	.
TGCAGTGCTAGCACCACGTCTAGCGGGGAAGAGACCCAGTACTTC	CSASTTSSGEETQYF	TRBV20-1	TRBJ2-5	TRBD2	few
TGTGCCAGCAGTGAGGTCTACGAGCAGTACTTC	CASSEVYEQYF	TRBV2	TRBJ2-7	.	many
TGTGCCAGCAGCCACAGGTCCGAGCAGTACTTC	CASSHRSEQYF	TRBV6-5	TRBJ2-7	.	many
TGTGCCAGCAGCGGCACTAGCGGGGCCTCCTACGAGCAGTACTTC	CASSGTSGASYEQYF	TRBV3-1	TRBJ2-7	TRBD2	many
TGTGCCAGCAGTTCCAGAACCACTTCCCGGCAGACTAATGAGCAGTTCTTC	CASSSRTTSRQTNEQFF	TRBV28	TRBJ2-1	.	many
TGTGCCAGCTCATCCCCCGGGACTAGTGGGTCCTACGAGCAGTACTTC	CASSSPGTSGSYEQYF	TRBV18	TRBJ2-7	TRBD2	many
TGTGCCAGCAGCGAAGAGACGGGGGGGGGCACAGATACGCAGTATTTT	CASSEETGGGTDTQYF	TRBV6-1	TRBJ2-3	TRBD2	few
TGCGCCAGCAGCTTTTCGGAGTACACCGGGGAGCTGTTTTTT	CASSFSEYTGELFF	TRBV5-1	TRBJ2-2	.	many
TGCAGTGCTACCACAGGGGGTATCTACGAGCAGTACTTC	CSATTGGIYEQYF	TRBV20-1	TRBJ2-7	TRBD1	few
TGCAGCGTTGGGACAGGGCGGATCTATGGCTACACCTTC	CSVGTGRIYGYTF	TRBV29-1	TRBJ1-2	TRBD1	few
TGTGCCAGCAGCTTGTATGCAGATACGCAGTATTTT	CASSLYADTQYF	TRBV5-6	TRBJ2-3	.	.
TGTGCCACCAGTGATCCCAGTCGGGGAACCCTGTGGGATACGCAGTATTTT	CATSDPSRGTLWDTQYF	TRBV24-1	TRBJ2-3	.	few
TGCGCCAGCAGCCCCGGAGGAGCGGGGGATACGCAGTATTTT	CASSPGGAGDTQYF	TRBV4-3	TRBJ2-3	TRBD2	many
TGTGCCAGCAGCCGTCGGGTCCTACGCTCCTACAATGAGCAGTTCTTC	CASSRRVLRSYNEQFF	TRBV28	TRBJ2-1	.	.
TGTGCCACCAGCAGACCGGGTTTGATGAGCACTGAAGCTTTCTTT	CATSRPGLMSTEAFF	TRBV15	TRBJ1-1	.	.
TGCAGTGCCGCCCAAGGAGGGACTAGCGGGGGGGCTCCCCTCCAAGAGACCCAGTACTTC	CSAAQGGTSGGAPLQETQYF	TRBV20-1	TRBJ2-5	TRBD2	few
TGCGCCAGCAGCACTCGGACAGAGGATTTCACAGATACGCAGTATTTT	CASSTRTEDFTDTQYF	TRBV5-1	TRBJ2-3	.	.
TGTGCCAGCAGTCCAGGGAGGGAGCAGTTCTTC	CASSPGREQFF	TRBV12-3/TRBV12-4	TRBJ2-1	.	many
TGTGCCACCCGGTTTGGGCTTAACAATGAGCAGTTCTTC	CATRFGLNNEQFF	TRBV24-1	TRBJ2-1	.	.
TGTGCCAGCAGCTCGTGGGAGACCGGGGCTCAAAACATTCAGTACTTC	CASSSWETGAQNIQYF	TRBV7-9	TRBJ2-4	.	few
TGTGCCAGCGCGTTGTTAAATCAGCCCCAGCATTTT	CASALLNQPQHF	TRBV7-2	TRBJ1-5	.	few
TGTGCCAGCAGTTTAGACCCACCGCAAGGGACCCAGTACTTC	CASSLDPPQGTQYF	TRBV27	TRBJ2-5	.	few
TGTGCCATCAGTGAGGCAGACGGGTACGAGCAGTACTTC	CAISEADGYEQYF	TRBV10-3	TRBJ2-7	.	few
TGCAGTGCTTTTCCACTAGCGGGGGGGCGAGAGACCCAGTACTTC	CSAFPLAGGRETQYF	TRBV20-1	TRBJ2-5	TRBD2	.
TGCAGTGCCTCCGGGACTAGCGAGGCGGATACGCAGTATTTT	CSASGTSEADTQYF	TRBV20-1	TRBJ2-3	TRBD2	few
TGCAGTGCTAGGGCCGGGACTTCCAACAGGGAGACCCAGTACTTC	CSARAGTSNRETQYF	TRBV20-1	TRBJ2-5	.	.
TGTGCTAGCAGCTTAGCCCTTTACAGGGAGCAGTTCTTC	CASSLALYREQFF	TRBV7-7	TRBJ2-1	.	few
TGCGCCAGCAGCCCCGCCCCGCTAGATTTGTCTGGAGAGACCCAGTACTTC	CASSPAPLDLSGETQYF	TRBV4-3	TRBJ2-5	.	.
TGCGCCAGCAGCCAAGATCTACCTCGGACAGGGGGACCTAATGAAAAACTGTTTTTT	CASSQDLPRTGGPNEKLFF	TRBV4-3	TRBJ1-4	TRBD1	few